This T cell receptor beta chain was sequenced in a study of human thymus T cells. The germline CDR1 and CDR2 sequences are SNHLY and FYNNEI. Trimming took 4 bases from V and 7 from J; bases not matched to a gene: 7. This CDR3 comprises 16 residues. TCRdb's table, derived via immunoSEQ multiplex PCR, lists solely in-frame clones and lacks some. The table records roughly 120,000 clones, more than 90% of them present only once. Corrective cardiac operations yielded the resected thymus tissue. The sample taken for sequencing was thymus tissue. This chain connects TRBV2 to TRBJ2-3; 14 bases match TRBD2. The TCR originated in a boy under two years old with a congenital heart defect but otherwise immunologically healthy. CDR3: CASSAGTSGGSYTQYF. CDR3 DNA sequence: TGTGCCAGCAGTGCCGGGACTAGCGGGGGTTCCTATACGCAGTATTTT.